The 28 T cell receptor beta chains below come from one sample, sequenced in a study of cytomegalovirus exposure and HLA in healthy donors (dated by TCRdb to 2016 to 2017). Library generation was performed with the immunoSEQ multiplex PCR assay. For the multiplex PCR, a mixture combining 60 forward primers for TCR Vbeta segments and 13 reverse primers for TCR Jbeta segments was used. What TCRdb holds here is the immuneACCESS table cut down to in-frame rearrangements. Part of the clones is not present; checked against another copy, under half of the missing clones reflect an unresolved V gene, and the others are unexplained. Recorded for this sample are about 170,000 clones; less than 80% of them occurred a single time. Approximately 0.76% of the sample comes from the top ten. Material for sequencing was PBMCs. These receptors all come from a female donor in good health and CMV-seronegative.

The chain joins TRBV11-2 to TRBJ1-2; 8 bases align to TRBD1. Germline CDR1 reads SGHAT; CDR2 reads FQNNGV. V was pared by 5 bases and J by 7 bases, with 15 bases of the junction left unmatched. The CDR3 has 16 residues. Here the CDR3 reads CASSPRWDRRGFGYTF. The DNA for the CDR3 is TGTGCCAGCAGCCCCCGCTGGGACAGGAGGGGGTTTGGCTACACCTTC.

The CDR3 is CASSESLTGANSPLHF. In DNA form, the CDR3 reads TGCGCCAGCAGTGAGTCACTGACAGGAGCTAATTCACCCCTCCACTTT. The V and J genes are TRBV10-2 and TRBJ1-6; a possible D gene is TRBD1 (6 bases). This CDR3 has 16 amino acids. Between the trimmed V and J ends, which lost 0 bases and 6 bases, there was a span of 12 bases. Germline lookup yields CDR1 WSHSY and CDR2 SAAADI.

The chain is built from TRBV9 and TRBJ2-5; possible D gene TRBD2, 6 bases. V lost 0 bases to trimming and J lost 4 bases, with 13 bases between them. This CDR3 region has 15 residues. The V gene's germline CDR1 is SGDLS and CDR2 YYNGEE. CDR3 amino acids: CASSVGALARETQYF. The CDR3 bases are TGTGCCAGCAGCGTAGGTGCCCTAGCGCGAGAGACCCAGTACTTC.

V usage is TRBV7-3 and J usage is TRBJ2-5; perhaps TRBD2 as D (6 bases). Trimming shortened V by 5 bases and J by 7 bases, and 20 bases separated the two germline ends. The CDR3 runs to 15 residues. In germline, CDR1 is SGHTA, CDR2 FQGTGA. The CDR3 sequence is CASSLQTSAGWTQYF. CDR3 bases: TGTGCCAGCAGCCTCCAAACGTCTGCGGGGTGGACCCAGTACTTC.

This chain joins TRBV5-4 and TRBJ2-7, with 9 bases lining up with TRBD2. Per germline, CDR1 SGHNT and CDR2 YYREEE (reference sequence). The ends lost 5 bases at V and 0 bases at J; junction bases unmatched: 6. The CDR3 consists of 15 residues. CDR3 sequence reads: CASSSSGTSSYEQYF. In DNA form, the CDR3 reads TGTGCCAGCAGTTCTAGCGGGACGAGCTCCTACGAGCAGTACTTC.

This sequence joins TRBV6-6 and TRBJ1-1, with a possible D match to TRBD1 (6 bases). V was cut by 8 bases and J by 9 bases, with 16 bases left in between. This CDR3 has 12 residues. Germline CDR1 and CDR2: MNHNY and SVGAGI (reference sequence). The CDR3 here is CASQFRGDKAFF. The CDR3 DNA is TGTGCCAGCCAATTCCGGGGGGACAAAGCTTTCTTT.

This chain links TRBV5-1 with TRBJ2-5; tentative D call: TRBD2 (7 bases). Germline V gene data show CDR1 as SGHRS and CDR2 as YFSETQ. The CDR3 has 15 amino acids. Between the trimmed V and J ends, which lost 2 bases and 5 bases, there was a span of 16 bases. CDR3 region: CASSFGGGLRETQYF. For the CDR3, the DNA is TGCGCCAGCAGCTTTGGGGGGGGGCTGCGTGAGACCCAGTACTTC.

The chain combines TRBV29-1 with TRBJ1-2, with D tentatively TRBD1 (6 bases). The CDR3 covers 11 residues. In germline, CDR1 is SQVTM, CDR2 ANQGSEA. V was pared by 6 bases and J by 8 bases, with 13 bases between. The CDR3 DNA follows: TGCAGCGTAGCGACAGGATTCGGCTACACCTTC. Residues: CSVATGFGYTF. Full variable domain (outside the CDR3, taken from reference TRBV29-1 and TRBJ1-2): SAVISQKPSRDICQRGTSLTIQCQVDSQVTMMFWYRQQPGQSLTLIATANQGSEATYESGFVIDKFPISRPNLTFSTLTVSNMSPEDSSIYLCSVATGFGYTFGSGTRLTVV.

This chain links TRBV19 with TRBJ2-7; TRBD2 aligns across 12 bases. Germline-derived CDR1 and CDR2 are LNHDA and SQIVND (reference sequence). After removal of 3 bases from V and 3 bases from J, the junction contained 6 bases not matched to a gene. CDR3 length equals 16 residues. Here the CDR3 DNA reads TGTGCCAGTAGTATGCACAGACTAGCGGGAGTCTACGAGCAGTACTTC. Its protein product is CASSMHRLAGVYEQYF.

The chain couples TRBV21-1 to TRBJ2-3; the listed D gene, TRBD2, was not tested against the DNA. TRBV21-1 is a pseudogene. The length of the CDR3 is 15 residues. The CDR3 coding sequence is TGTGCCAGCAGCAAAGGGGGGCGGGAGACAGATACGCAGTATTTT. This gives the protein CASSKGGRETDTQYF.

The J gene is TRBJ1-2, the V gene TRBV6-6; 8 nucleotides match TRBD1. This CDR3 region has 14 residues. From germline, CDR1 is MNHNY and CDR2 SVGAGI (reference sequence). The ends lost 0 bases at V and 7 bases at J; junction bases unmatched: 4. CDR3: CASSYSTGDRGYTF. In DNA form, the CDR3 reads TGTGCCAGCAGTTACTCGACAGGGGACCGTGGCTACACCTTC.

This chain connects TRBV19 to TRBJ2-7; weak D call: TRBD2 (5 bases). The ends were cut back, 9 bases at V and 0 bases at J, with 12 bases in the middle. This CDR3 is built from 13 residues. Germline V gene data show CDR1 as LNHDA and CDR2 as SQIVND (reference sequence). The CDR3 protein is CASRLEGSYEQYF. As DNA, the CDR3 is TGTGCCAGCCGACTTGAGGGCTCCTACGAGCAGTACTTC.

The CDR3 region is CASTRGGDPPGSPLHF. For the CDR3, the DNA is TGTGCCAGCACCAGGGGAGGGGACCCACCGGGTTCACCCCTCCACTTT. V usage is TRBV5-8 and J usage is TRBJ1-6; D is perhaps TRBD1 (6 bases). Trimming shortened V by 6 bases and J by 9 bases, and 22 bases separated the two germline ends. The germline CDR1 and CDR2 sequences are SGHTS and YDEGEE. The CDR3 contains 16 residues.

The chain recombines TRBV5-1 with TRBJ1-3; D is ambiguous. CDR1 and CDR2 from the germline V gene are SGHRS and YFSETQ. V was trimmed by 4 bases and J by 0 bases, leaving 11 bases between them. The CDR3 extends over 15 amino acids. CDR3 sequence: CASSQTVSSGNTIYF. The DNA of the CDR3 is TGCGCCAGCAGCCAGACTGTCAGCTCTGGAAACACCATATATTTT.

This chain links TRBV11-2 with TRBJ2-6; maybe TRBD1 (6 bases). The CDR3 covers 16 residues. Germline CDR1 is SGHAT and CDR2 is FQNNGV. Trimming shortened V by 1 base and J by 4 bases, and 11 bases separated the two germline ends. The CDR3 sequence is CASSLVSGVGANVLTF. CDR3 bases: TGTGCCAGCAGCTTAGTATCAGGGGTGGGGGCCAACGTCCTGACTTTC.

Of note for this clone: At one end the junction does not follow the germline gene, possibly because of a read error. CDR3: CASRLSGANGLTF. The CDR3 bases are TGTGCCAGCAGACTTAGTGGGGCCAACGGCCTGACTTTC. The V call is TRBV6-5, the J call TRBJ2-6; D possibly corresponds to TRBD1 (5 bases). Germline CDR1 MNHEY, CDR2 SVGAGI. CDR3 length equals 13 residues.

This chain connects TRBV6-5 to TRBJ1-3; the D gene is possibly TRBD1 (5 bases). Germline V gives CDR1 MNHEY, CDR2 SVGAGI. The CDR3 is made up of 12 amino acids. The V and J ends lost 6 bases and 9 bases respectively, with 12 bases between them. The CDR3, as DNA: TGTGCCAGCAGGGGGGGGGTAGGCACCATATATTTT. Encoded protein: CASRGGVGTIYF.

The V call is TRBV15, the J call TRBJ1-4; a weak D match, TRBD1 (6 bases). The germline V gene encodes CDR1 LNHNV and CDR2 YYDKDF (reference sequence). CDR3 length: 15 residues. Trimming shortened V by 1 base and J by 8 bases, and 14 bases separated the two germline ends. The CDR3: CATSRGDTSGEKLFF. The CDR3 bases are TGTGCCACCAGCAGAGGGGACACTTCCGGAGAAAAACTGTTTTTT.

This clone came up a few times. V gene TRBV7-3 combines with J gene TRBJ2-1, with 8 bases lining up with TRBD1. The germline V gene encodes CDR1 SGHTA and CDR2 FQGTGA. This CDR3 is built from 15 residues. The V gene end was trimmed by 4 bases and the J gene end by 4 bases; junction bases not matched to a gene: 6. The CDR3 sequence: CASSSPGTGYNEQFF. Written as DNA, the CDR3 is TGTGCCAGCAGCTCACCGGGGACAGGTTACAATGAGCAGTTCTTC.

The CDR3: CASSSSGGVTGELFF. The CDR3 DNA sequence: TGTGCCAGCAGCTCTAGCGGGGGGGTGACCGGGGAGCTGTTTTTT. The rearrangement joins TRBV7-2 to TRBJ2-2; 12 nucleotides line up with TRBD2. The CDR3 has 15 amino acids. The V gene's germline CDR1 is SGHTA and CDR2 FQGNSA. The ends lost 4 bases at V and 5 bases at J; junction bases unmatched: 2. The variable domain in full, completed from reference TRBV7-2 and TRBJ2-2, reads GAGVSQSPSNKVTEKGKDVELRCDPISGHTALYWYRQSLGQGLEFLIYFQGNSAPDKSGLPSDRFSAERTGGSVSTLTIQRTQQEDSAVYLCASSSSGGVTGELFFGEGSRLTVL.

The rearrangement joins TRBV19 to TRBJ1-5; D is undetermined. V lost 5 bases, J lost 0 bases, and 14 bases lay in between. The CDR3 consists of 16 residues. The V gene's germline CDR1 is LNHDA and CDR2 SQIVND (reference sequence). CDR3 region: CASSRTDLRSNQPQHF. As DNA, the CDR3 is TGTGCCAGTAGTCGAACAGATCTCCGTAGCAATCAGCCCCAGCATTTT.

The chain recombines TRBV4-3 with TRBJ2-5, with 8 positions matching TRBD1. The J call may be wrong; the DNA end is better matched by TRBJ2-7. The CDR3 runs 15 residues. Germline assignment: CDR1 LGHNA and CDR2 YSLEER. The CDR3 DNA reads as TGCGCCAGCAGCCAAGGGACAGGGACCACCTACGAGCAGTACTTC. Protein: CASSQGTGTTYEQYF.

The chain employs TRBV19 and TRBJ2-7, with 9 positions matching TRBD2. This CDR3 region has 15 residues. Trimming took 8 bases from V and 0 from J; bases not matched to a gene: 8. Germline CDR1 reads LNHDA; CDR2 reads SQIVND (reference sequence). CDR3 bases: TGTGCCAGTTCCCCCCGACTAGCGGACTCCTACGAGCAGTACTTC. It codes for CASSPRLADSYEQYF.

The chain couples TRBV4-3 to TRBJ2-7; 12 bases match TRBD2. Per the germline V gene, CDR1 is LGHNA and CDR2 is YSLEER. With 6 bases clipped from V and 1 base from J, the junction kept 4 bases outside the gene matches. CDR3 length: 15 residues. CDR3 in DNA: TGCGCCAGCAGTACAGGACTAGCGGGGTCCTACGAGCAGTACTTC. Protein: CASSTGLAGSYEQYF.

V is TRBV18 and J is TRBJ1-2; 10 bases match TRBD1. V dropped 2 bases and J dropped 7; count of bases not matched to a gene: 7. Germline-derived CDR1 and CDR2 are KGHSH and LQKENI. The CDR3 runs to 15 residues. The CDR3 bases are TGTGCCAGCTCACCAAGCCGGGACAGGGGTACTGGCTACACCTTC. Residues: CASSPSRDRGTGYTF.

A single count supports this clone. V gene TRBV2 combines with J gene TRBJ2-5, with TRBD1 matching over 7 bases. The J call is in doubt because the DNA end fits TRBJ2-7 better. The germline V gene has CDR1 SNHLY and CDR2 FYNNEI. The CDR3 has 14 residues. DNA of the CDR3: TGTGCCAGCAGGATGACAGGGCCTTCCTACGAGCAGTACTTC. Translation: CASRMTGPSYEQYF.

V and J are TRBV7-2 and TRBJ2-1; D uncertain. There are 16 residues in the CDR3. Germline V gene sequence: CDR1 SGHTA, CDR2 FQGNSA. The germline V and J ends were trimmed by 2 bases and 0 bases, with 11 bases remaining between them. The CDR3 is CASSLMMMSSYNEQFF. Written as DNA, the CDR3 is TGTGCCAGCAGCTTAATGATGATGAGCTCCTACAATGAGCAGTTCTTC.

The chain carries TRBV4-3 and TRBJ2-4; tentative D call: TRBD2 (6 bases). CDR3 length: 16 residues. Germline V gene sequence: CDR1 LGHNA, CDR2 YSLEER. V lost 0 bases and J lost 12, with 21 bases in between. CDR3 nucleotide sequence: TGCGCCAGCAGCCAAGAGGATTTAAGGGCCGGGAGCAGTCAGTACTTC. Encoded protein: CASSQEDLRAGSSQYF.